This T cell receptor beta chain was sequenced in a study of blood T cell repertoires in COVID-19. Study background: Researchers got acute and convalescent COVID-19 samples from the United States, Italy and Spain. PBMCs, B-cell-depleted T cells, or T cells provided the cDNA or gDNA that made up the material.

In the original analysis: The assay estimated nucleated cells by amplifying reference gene primers. Sequencing used immunoSEQ multiplex PCR; TCRdb keeps in-frame clones, though not all of them. V and J calls and clone size are copied from that table; D and trimming were computed from the DNA. The table shows 360,000 or so clones, with 88% occurring only once. The CDR3 runs to 15 residues. In germline, CDR1 is MNHEY, CDR2 SMNVEV (reference sequence). Trimming cost V 6 bases and J 6 bases; bases outside gene matches: 12. Study members were between 18 and 89 years old and lived in 24 US regions. Sequenced: PBMCs or T cells enriched from blood (not recorded which). This receptor was identified in a woman under 40 who had been exposed to COVID-19. The chain links TRBV27 to TRBJ2-5; 8 bases agree with TRBD2. The CDR3 sequence: CASSPLTSASKTQYF. The CDR3 DNA sequence: TGTGCCAGCAGCCCACTGACTAGCGCGTCTAAGACCCAGTACTTC.